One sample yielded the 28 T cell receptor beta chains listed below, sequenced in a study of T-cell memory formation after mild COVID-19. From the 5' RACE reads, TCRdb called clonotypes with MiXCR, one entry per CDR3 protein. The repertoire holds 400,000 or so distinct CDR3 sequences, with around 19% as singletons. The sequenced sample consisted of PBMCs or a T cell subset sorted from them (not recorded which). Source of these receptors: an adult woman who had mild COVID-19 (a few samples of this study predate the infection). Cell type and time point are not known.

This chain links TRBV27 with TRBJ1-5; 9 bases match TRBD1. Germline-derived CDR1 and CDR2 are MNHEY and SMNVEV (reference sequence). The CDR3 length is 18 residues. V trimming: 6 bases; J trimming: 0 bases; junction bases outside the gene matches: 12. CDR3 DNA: TGTGCCAGCAGCGACACAGGGGGCTCGGTTTATAGCAATCAGCCCCAGCATTTT. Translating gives CASSDTGGSVYSNQPQHF.

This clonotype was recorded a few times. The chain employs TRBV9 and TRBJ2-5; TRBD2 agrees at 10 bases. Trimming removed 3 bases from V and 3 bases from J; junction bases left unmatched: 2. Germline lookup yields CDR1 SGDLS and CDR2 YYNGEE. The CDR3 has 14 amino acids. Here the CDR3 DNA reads TGTGCCAGCAGCGCGAGCGGGGGGGAAGAGACCCAGTACTTC. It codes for CASSASGGEETQYF. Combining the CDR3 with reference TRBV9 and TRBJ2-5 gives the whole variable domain DSGVTQTPKHLITATGQRVTLRCSPRSGDLSVYWYQQSLDQGLQFLIQYYNGEERAKGNILERFSAQQFPDLHSELNLSSLELGDSALYFCASSASGGEETQYFGPGTRLLVL.

For the CDR3, the DNA is TGTCCTGGGAGCGCACGTGGCCGGGAGAACACTGAAGCTTTCTTT. Its translation is CPGSARGRENTEAFF. V gene TRBV22-1 combines with J gene TRBJ1-1; the table's D gene call, TRBD1, was not cross checked with the DNA. TRBV22-1 is listed as a pseudogene. CDR3 size: 15 residues.

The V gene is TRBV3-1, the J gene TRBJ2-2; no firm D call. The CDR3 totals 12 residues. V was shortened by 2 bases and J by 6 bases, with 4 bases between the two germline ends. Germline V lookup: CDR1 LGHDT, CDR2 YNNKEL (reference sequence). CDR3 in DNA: TGTGCCAGCAGCCAATCGGCCGGGGAGCTGTTTTTT. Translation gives CASSQSAGELFF.

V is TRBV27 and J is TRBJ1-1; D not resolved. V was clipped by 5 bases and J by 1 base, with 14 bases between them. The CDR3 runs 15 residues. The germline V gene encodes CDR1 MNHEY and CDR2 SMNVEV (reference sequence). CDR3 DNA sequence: TGTGCCAGCAGTCCCCGACGGACTAAGAACACTGAAGCTTTCTTT. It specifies CASSPRRTKNTEAFF.

The DNA of the CDR3 is TGTGCCAGCAGTTCCCGTTACGGGCCCCAGCATTTT. It is translated as CASSSRYGPQHF. The J gene is TRBJ1-5, the V gene TRBV12-3 or TRBV12-4; no clear D gene. With 4 bases removed from V and 9 bases from J, the gap between germline ends came to 10 bases. The CDR3 is 12 residues long.

CDR3: CASSPSHITDTQYF. The CDR3 DNA reads TGTGCCAGCAGTCCTAGCCATATAACGGATACGCAGTATTTT. The genes are TRBV12-3 or TRBV12-4 and TRBJ2-3; D is perhaps TRBD2 (5 bases). The CDR3 consists of 14 residues. V lost 5 bases to trimming and J lost 6 bases, with 15 bases between them.

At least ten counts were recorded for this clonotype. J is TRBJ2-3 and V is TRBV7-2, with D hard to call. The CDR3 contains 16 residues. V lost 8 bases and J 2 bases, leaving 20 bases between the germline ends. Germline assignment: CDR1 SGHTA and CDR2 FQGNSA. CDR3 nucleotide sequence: TGTGCCAGCGCGTCGTTCGAGAACTCTCACACAGATACGCAGTATTTT. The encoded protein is CASASFENSHTDTQYF.

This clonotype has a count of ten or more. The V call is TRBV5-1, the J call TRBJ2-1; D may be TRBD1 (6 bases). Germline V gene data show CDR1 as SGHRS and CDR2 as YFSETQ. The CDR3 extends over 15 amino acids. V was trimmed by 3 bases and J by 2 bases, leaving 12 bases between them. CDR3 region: CASSSLWTAYNEQFF. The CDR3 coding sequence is TGCGCCAGCAGCTCGCTCTGGACAGCCTACAATGAGCAGTTCTTC.

The CDR3 sequence: CASSQRTSGANVLTF. For the CDR3, the DNA is TGTGCCAGCAGCCAAAGGACCTCTGGGGCCAACGTCCTGACTTTC. V is TRBV14 and J is TRBJ2-6; D remains ambiguous. The CDR3 loop spans 15 amino acids. Trimming removed 2 bases at V and 0 bases at J, with 5 bases between. The germline V gene has CDR1 SGHDN and CDR2 FVKESK.

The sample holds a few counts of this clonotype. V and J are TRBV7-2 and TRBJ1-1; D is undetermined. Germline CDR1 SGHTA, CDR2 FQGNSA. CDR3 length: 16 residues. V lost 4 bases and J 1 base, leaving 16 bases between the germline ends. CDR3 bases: TGTGCCAGCAGCTCCACATGGCAGAACCCGAACACTGAAGCTTTCTTT. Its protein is CASSSTWQNPNTEAFF.

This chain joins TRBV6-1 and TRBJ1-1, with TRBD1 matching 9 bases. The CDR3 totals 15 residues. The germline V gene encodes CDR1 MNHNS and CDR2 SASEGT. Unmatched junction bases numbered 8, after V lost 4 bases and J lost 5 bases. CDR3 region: CASSGTQGAWTEAFF. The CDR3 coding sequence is TGTGCCAGCAGTGGAACACAGGGGGCATGGACTGAAGCTTTCTTT.

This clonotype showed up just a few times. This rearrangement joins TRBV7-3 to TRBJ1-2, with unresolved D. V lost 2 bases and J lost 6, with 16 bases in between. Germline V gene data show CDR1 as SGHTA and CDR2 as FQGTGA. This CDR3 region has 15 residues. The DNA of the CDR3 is TGTGCCAGCAGCTTACTACGGCAGGAGGAAGATGGCTACACCTTC. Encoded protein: CASSLLRQEEDGYTF.

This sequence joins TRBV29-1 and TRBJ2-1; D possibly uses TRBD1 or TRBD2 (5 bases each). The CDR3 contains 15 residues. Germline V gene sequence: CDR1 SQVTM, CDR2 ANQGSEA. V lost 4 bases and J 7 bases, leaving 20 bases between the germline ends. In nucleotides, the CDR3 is TGCAGCGTTGCGTCCGGGACCCCCCTCGGGAATGAGCAGTTCTTC. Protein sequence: CSVASGTPLGNEQFF.

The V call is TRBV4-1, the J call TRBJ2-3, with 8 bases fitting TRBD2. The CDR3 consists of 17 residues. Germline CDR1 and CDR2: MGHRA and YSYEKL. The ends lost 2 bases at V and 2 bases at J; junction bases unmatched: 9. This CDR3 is CASSQRPGGPFTDTQYF. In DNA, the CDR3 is TGCGCCAGCAGCCAACGTCCGGGGGGGCCGTTCACAGATACGCAGTATTTT.

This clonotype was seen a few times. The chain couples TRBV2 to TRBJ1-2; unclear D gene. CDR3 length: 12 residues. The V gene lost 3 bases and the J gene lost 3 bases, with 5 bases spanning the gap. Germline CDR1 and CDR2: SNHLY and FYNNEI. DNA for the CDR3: TGTGCCAGCAGTGACTACGACTATGGCTACACCTTC. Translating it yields CASSDYDYGYTF. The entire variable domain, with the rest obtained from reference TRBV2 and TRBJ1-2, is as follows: EPEVTQTPSHQVTQMGQEVILRCVPISNHLYFYWYRQILGQKVEFLVSFYNNEISEKSEIFDDQFSVERPDGSNFTLKIRSTKLEDSAMYFCASSDYDYGYTFGSGTRLTVV.

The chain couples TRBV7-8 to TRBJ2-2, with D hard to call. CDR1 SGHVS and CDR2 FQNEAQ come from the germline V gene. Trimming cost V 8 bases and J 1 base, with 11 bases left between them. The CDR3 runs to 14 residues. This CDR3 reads CASQRSKNTGELFF. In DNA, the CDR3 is TGTGCCAGCCAACGAAGCAAGAACACCGGGGAGCTGTTTTTT.

The CDR3 DNA sequence: TGTGCCAGCAGGACTACCGGGTCTCGCTACGAGCAGTACTTC. Translated: CASRTTGSRYEQYF. This chain links TRBV28 with TRBJ2-7; the D gene is possibly TRBD2 (5 bases). Trimming pared 6 bases from V and 3 bases from J, leaving 15 bases between. In germline, CDR1 is MDHEN, CDR2 SYDVKM. The CDR3 loop spans 14 amino acids.

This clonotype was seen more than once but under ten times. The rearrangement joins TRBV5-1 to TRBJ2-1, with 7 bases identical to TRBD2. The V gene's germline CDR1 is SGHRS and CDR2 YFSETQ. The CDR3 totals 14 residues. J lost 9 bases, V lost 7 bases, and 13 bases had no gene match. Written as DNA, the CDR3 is TGCGCCAGCGTACCCAATCCCGGGGAGGGTGAGCAGTTCTTC. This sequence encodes CASVPNPGEGEQFF. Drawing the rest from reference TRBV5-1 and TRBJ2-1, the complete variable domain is KAGVTQTPRYLIKTRGQQVTLSCSPISGHRSVSWYQQTPGQGLQFLFEYFSETQRNKGNFPGRFSGRQFSNSRSEMNVSTLELGDSALYLCASVPNPGEGEQFFGPGTRLTVL.

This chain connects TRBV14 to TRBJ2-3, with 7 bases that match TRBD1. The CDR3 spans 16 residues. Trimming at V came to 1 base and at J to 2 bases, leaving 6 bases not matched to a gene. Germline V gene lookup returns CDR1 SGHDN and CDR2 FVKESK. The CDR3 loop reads CASSQADRAFTDTQYF. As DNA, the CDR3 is TGTGCCAGCAGCCAAGCCGACAGGGCTTTCACAGATACGCAGTATTTT.

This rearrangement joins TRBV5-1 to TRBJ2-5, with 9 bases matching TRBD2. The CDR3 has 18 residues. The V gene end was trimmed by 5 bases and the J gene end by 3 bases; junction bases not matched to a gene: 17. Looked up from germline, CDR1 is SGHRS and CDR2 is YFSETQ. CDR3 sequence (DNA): TGCGCCAGCAGGCTAAGCCCCCTCAGCGGGGGGATGGAAGAGACCCAGTACTTC. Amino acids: CASRLSPLSGGMEETQYF.

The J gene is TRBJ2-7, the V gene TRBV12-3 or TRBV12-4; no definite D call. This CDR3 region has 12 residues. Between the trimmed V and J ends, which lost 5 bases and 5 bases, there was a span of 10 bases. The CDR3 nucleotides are TGTGCCAGCAGTCTATGGTCCCACGAGCAGTACTTC. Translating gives CASSLWSHEQYF.

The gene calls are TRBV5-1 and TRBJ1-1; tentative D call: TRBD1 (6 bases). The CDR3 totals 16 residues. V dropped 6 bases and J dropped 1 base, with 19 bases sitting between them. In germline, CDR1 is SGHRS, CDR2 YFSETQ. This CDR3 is CASTPAPGAQNTEAFF. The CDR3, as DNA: TGCGCCAGCACCCCTGCCCCAGGGGCACAGAACACTGAAGCTTTCTTT. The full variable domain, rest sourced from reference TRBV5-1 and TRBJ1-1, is KAGVTQTPRYLIKTRGQQVTLSCSPISGHRSVSWYQQTPGQGLQFLFEYFSETQRNKGNFPGRFSGRQFSNSRSEMNVSTLELGDSALYLCASTPAPGAQNTEAFFGQGTRLTVV.

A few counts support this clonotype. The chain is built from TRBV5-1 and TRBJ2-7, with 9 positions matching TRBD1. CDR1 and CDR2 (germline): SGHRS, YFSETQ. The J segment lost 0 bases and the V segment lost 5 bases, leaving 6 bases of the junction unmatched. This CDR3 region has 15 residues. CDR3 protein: CASRPGQGSSYEQYF. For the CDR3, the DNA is TGCGCCAGCAGGCCGGGACAGGGATCCTCCTACGAGCAGTACTTC.

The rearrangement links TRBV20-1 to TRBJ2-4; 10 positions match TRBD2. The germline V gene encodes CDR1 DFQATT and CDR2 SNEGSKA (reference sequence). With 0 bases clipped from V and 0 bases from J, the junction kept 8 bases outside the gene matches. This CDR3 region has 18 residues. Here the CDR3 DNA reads TGCAGTGCTAGAGATTCGGGACTAGCGTTAGTAGCCAAAAACATTCAGTACTTC. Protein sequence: CSARDSGLALVAKNIQYF.

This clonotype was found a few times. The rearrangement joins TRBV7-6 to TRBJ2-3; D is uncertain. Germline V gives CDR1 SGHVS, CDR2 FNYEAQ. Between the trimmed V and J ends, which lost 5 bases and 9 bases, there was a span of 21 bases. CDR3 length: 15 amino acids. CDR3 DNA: TGTGCCAGCAGCCCCTCTGGCGGAGCCGAGCGCACGCAGTATTTT. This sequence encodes CASSPSGGAERTQYF.

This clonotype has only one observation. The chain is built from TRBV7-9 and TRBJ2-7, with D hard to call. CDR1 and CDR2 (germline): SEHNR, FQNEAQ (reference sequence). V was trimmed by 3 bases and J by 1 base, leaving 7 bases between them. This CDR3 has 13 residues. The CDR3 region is CASSFSLSYEQYF. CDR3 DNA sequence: TGTGCCAGCAGCTTCAGCCTTTCCTACGAGCAGTACTTC.

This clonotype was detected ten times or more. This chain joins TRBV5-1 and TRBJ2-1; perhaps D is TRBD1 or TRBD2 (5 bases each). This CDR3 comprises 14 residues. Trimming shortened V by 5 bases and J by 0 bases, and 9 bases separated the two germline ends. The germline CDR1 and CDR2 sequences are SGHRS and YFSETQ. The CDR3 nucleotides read TGCGCCAGCAGTTGGGGGAGCTCCTACAATGAGCAGTTCTTC. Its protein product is CASSWGSSYNEQFF.